The clone carrying this TCR beta chain was counted once. The sample belongs to a study of blood T cell repertoires in COVID-19. Across the whole study: Sample material is recorded as cDNA or gDNA derived from T cells, B-cell-depleted T cells, or PBMCs.

V lost 4 bases and J 6 bases, leaving 18 bases between the germline ends. The germline gives CDR1 MNHEY, CDR2 SVGAGI. CDR3 length equals 16 residues. Adults between roughly 18 and 89 years of age took part from about 24 US areas. Assay used: immunoSEQ multiplex PCR; TCRdb lists only in-frame clones, some missing. This table has over 250,000 clones, 87% appearing once. The sample consisted of PBMCs or T cells enriched from blood (not recorded which). The TCR sequence derives from a woman between 18 and 29 years old who had recovered from COVID-19. The chain combines TRBV6-5 with TRBJ1-4; maybe TRBD1 (6 bases). This CDR3 reads CASSSRVQGGDEKLFF. CDR3 in DNA: TGTGCCAGCAGTTCCAGAGTACAGGGAGGGGATGAAAAACTGTTTTTT.